This T cell receptor (beta chain) originates from a study of blood T cell repertoires in COVID-19. In the study overall: COVID-19 samples, acute and convalescent, were from the United States, Italy and Spain. PBMCs, B-cell-depleted T cells, or T cells provided the cDNA or gDNA that made up the material.

In the original workflow: Cell counts per sample came from amplifying reference gene primers. TCRdb's copy holds only in-frame clones and misses some; the assay was immunoSEQ multiplex PCR. V and J calls and clone size follow that table, whereas D and trimming were derived from the DNA. The profile shows about 44,000 clones, about 85% of them singletons. The germline CDR1 and CDR2 sequences are SGHVS and FNYEAQ. Trimming shortened V by 1 base and J by 8 bases, and 11 bases separated the two germline ends. This CDR3 has 13 residues. This clone was counted at least ten times. Input material: peripheral blood. This chain connects TRBV7-6 to TRBJ1-1, with a tentative D call TRBD1 (6 bases). The source of this sequence is a woman of 80 years or more in a cohort sampled during active or convalescent COVID-19. The CDR3 sequence is CASSLVLGAEAFF. Written as DNA, the CDR3 is TGTGCCAGCAGCTTAGTTCTGGGGGCGGAAGCTTTCTTT.